This TCR beta chain originates from a study of blood T cell repertoires in COVID-19. Measured with immunoSEQ multiplex PCR; TCRdb has only the in-frame clones, and not every one. Here the sample spans approximately 200,000 clones, approximately 80% being singletons. Germline-derived CDR1 and CDR2 are ENHRY and SYGVKD. The CDR3 sequence is 13 residues long. V dropped 6 bases and J dropped 4; count of bases not matched to a gene: 5. The TCR originated in a man between 60 and 70 years old who had recovered from COVID-19. J is TRBJ1-1 and V is TRBV10-3; 7 nucleotides match TRBD1. Sequenced input: PBMCs or T cells enriched from blood (not recorded which). DNA of the CDR3: TGTGCCATCAGCCCGACAGGGCGCACTGAAGCTTTCTTT. Its protein product is CAISPTGRTEAFF.